These 18 T cell receptor beta chains originate from one sample sequenced in a study of T cell changes during pregnancy in multiple sclerosis. The protocol was immunoSEQ multiplex PCR, while the TCRdb copy is restricted to in-frame clones and leaves out a portion. The sample consists of roughly 40,000 clones, roughly 90% of them appearing once. Sequencing used CD8+ T cells from peripheral blood mononuclear cells, obtained in the first trimester of pregnancy. The source of these receptors is a female donor with multiple sclerosis, enrolled in a pregnancy study.

This clone came up once. The rearrangement joins TRBV13 to TRBJ2-2, with D tentatively TRBD2 (5 bases). V lost 4 bases and J lost 5, with 14 bases in between. The germline V gene has CDR1 PRHDT and CDR2 FYEKMQ (reference sequence). This CDR3 has 15 amino acids. CDR3 amino acids: CASSWAVRETGELFF. In nucleotides, the CDR3 is TGTGCCAGCAGCTGGGCCGTGAGGGAGACCGGGGAGCTGTTTTTT.

V is TRBV27 and J is TRBJ2-1; 7 positions agree with TRBD2. This CDR3 spans 14 amino acids. Losses at the gene ends were 3 bases for V and 7 bases for J; bases not matched to a gene: 6. Germline V gives CDR1 MNHEY, CDR2 SMNVEV (reference sequence). The CDR3 here is CASSFGSLANEQFF. CDR3 DNA: TGTGCCAGCAGTTTTGGGTCACTAGCGAATGAGCAGTTCTTC.

The chain uses TRBV5-1 and TRBJ2-3; 7 nucleotides line up with TRBD2. The CDR3 length is 14 residues. Germline CDR1 and CDR2: SGHRS and YFSETQ. The V gene end was trimmed by 2 bases and the J gene end by 4 bases; junction bases not matched to a gene: 4. The CDR3 loop is CASSLAGLSDTQYF. The CDR3, as DNA: TGCGCCAGCAGCTTAGCGGGGTTATCAGATACGCAGTATTTT.

V gene TRBV6-6 combines with J gene TRBJ2-7, with TRBD1 matching 9 bases. The ends lost 6 bases at V and 6 bases at J; junction bases unmatched: 9. CDR1 is MNHNY and CDR2 is SVGAGI in the germline V gene (reference sequence). This CDR3 is built from 14 residues. As DNA, the CDR3 is TGTGCCAGCAGCTCGGACAGGGGTCTTAGCGAGCAGTACTTC. This translates into CASSSDRGLSEQYF.

The chain carries TRBV15 and TRBJ1-2, with D possibly being TRBD1 (5 bases). This CDR3 comprises 15 residues. The germline CDR1 and CDR2 sequences are LNHNV and YYDKDF (reference sequence). V shed 1 base and J shed 1 base, with 10 bases lying between them. The CDR3 spells CATSRVWGSNYGYTF. Here the CDR3 DNA reads TGTGCCACCAGCAGAGTATGGGGCAGTAACTATGGCTACACCTTC.

This sequence joins TRBV5-1 and TRBJ2-5; TRBD1 or TRBD2 may be the D gene (5 bases each). V lost 4 bases to trimming and J lost 4 bases, with 14 bases between them. The CDR3 has 14 residues. Germline V gene data show CDR1 as SGHRS and CDR2 as YFSETQ. For the CDR3, the DNA is TGCGCCAGCAGCCTGGAGGCAGGGTTAGAGACCCAGTACTTC. Translated: CASSLEAGLETQYF. The full variable domain, in which reference TRBV5-1 and TRBJ2-5 provide the parts outside the CDR3, is KAGVTQTPRYLIKTRGQQVTLSCSPISGHRSVSWYQQTPGQGLQFLFEYFSETQRNKGNFPGRFSGRQFSNSRSEMNVSTLELGDSALYLCASSLEAGLETQYFGPGTRLLVL.

This rearrangement joins TRBV29-1 to TRBJ1-2, with D unresolved. V was pared by 5 bases and J by 8 bases, with 9 bases between. CDR3 size: 10 residues. Per the germline V gene, CDR1 is SQVTM and CDR2 is ANQGSEA. The CDR3 loop is CSVYGGGYTF. CDR3 DNA sequence: TGCAGCGTTTATGGTGGCGGCTACACCTTC. Drawing the rest from reference TRBV29-1 and TRBJ1-2, the complete variable domain is SAVISQKPSRDICQRGTSLTIQCQVDSQVTMMFWYRQQPGQSLTLIATANQGSEATYESGFVIDKFPISRPNLTFSTLTVSNMSPEDSSIYLCSVYGGGYTFGSGTRLTVV.

The chain is built from TRBV25-1 and TRBJ1-1; perhaps TRBD1 as D (5 bases). V was pared by 2 bases and J by 8 bases, with 15 bases between. Germline CDR1 is MGHDK and CDR2 is SYGVNS. The CDR3 runs to 14 residues. CDR3 amino acids: CASSEDITGDEAFF. The CDR3 DNA reads as TGTGCCAGCAGTGAAGATATTACAGGAGACGAAGCTTTCTTT.

This clone came up once. The chain couples TRBV4-1 to TRBJ2-7, with D possibly matching TRBD2 (6 bases). Germline V gives CDR1 MGHRA, CDR2 YSYEKL. This CDR3 region has 17 residues. V was cut by 1 base and J by 1 base, with 17 bases left in between. The CDR3 loop is CASSQVIVGTQSYEQYF. The CDR3 coding sequence is TGCGCCAGCAGCCAAGTCATTGTGGGGACTCAATCCTACGAGCAGTACTTC.

The chain combines TRBV2 with TRBJ1-5; D possibly corresponds to TRBD1 (5 bases). This CDR3 is built from 16 residues. Trimming left V 5 bases short and J 2 bases short, with 16 bases between. Germline V gene data show CDR1 as SNHLY and CDR2 as FYNNEI. The CDR3 reads CASSLDPGGGNQPQHF. The CDR3 region has the DNA TGTGCCAGCAGTTTGGACCCGGGAGGGGGCAATCAGCCCCAGCATTTT.

The CDR3 DNA reads as TGTGCCAGCAGCCCCTCCAGGGGGCCTGTAGCTTACGAGCAGTACTTC. Its protein is CASSPSRGPVAYEQYF. V gene TRBV14 combines with J gene TRBJ2-7, with 8 bases lining up with TRBD1. The CDR3 has 16 residues. J was trimmed by 4 bases and V by 4 bases; bases with no gene match: 12. The germline CDR1 and CDR2 sequences are SGHDN and FVKESK.

The chain carries TRBV7-9 and TRBJ1-1, with D unresolved. V was clipped by 1 base and J by 6 bases, with 9 bases between them. The CDR3 is made up of 13 amino acids. CDR1 SEHNR and CDR2 FQNEAQ come from the germline V gene (reference sequence). The CDR3 DNA reads TGTGCCAGCAGCTTAGAAGGCAGGCCTGAAGCTTTCTTT. As protein: CASSLEGRPEAFF.

V is TRBV6-4 and J is TRBJ1-1; 7 bases line up with TRBD1. Per the germline V gene, CDR1 is MRHNA and CDR2 is SNTAGT. The CDR3 is made up of 17 amino acids. J gave up 6 bases and V 2 bases, and 15 bases lay outside the gene matches. DNA for the CDR3: TGTGCCAGCAGTGACCCCGGCCCGCAGGGGGTCGGCTCTGAAGCTTTCTTT. It is translated as CASSDPGPQGVGSEAFF.

The rearrangement links TRBV9 to TRBJ1-4, with TRBD1 as a possible D gene (6 bases). Germline loops: CDR1 SGDLS, CDR2 YYNGEE. V lost 7 bases, J lost 2 bases, and 12 bases lay in between. The CDR3 loop spans 14 amino acids. CDR3 region: CASSTGITNEKLFF. Written as DNA, the CDR3 is TGTGCCAGCTCAACAGGGATCACTAATGAAAAACTGTTTTTT.

V and J are TRBV6-4 and TRBJ2-6; TRBD2 is a possible D gene (5 bases). Looked up from germline, CDR1 is MRHNA and CDR2 is SNTAGT. V shed 0 bases and J shed 0 bases, with 6 bases lying between them. The CDR3 has 16 amino acids. CDR3 in DNA: TGTGCCAGCAGTGACTCGGGGAGCTCTGGGGCCAACGTCCTGACTTTC. Its translation: CASSDSGSSGANVLTF.

The gene calls are TRBV29-1 and TRBJ2-1, with TRBD2 matching over 7 bases. CDR1 is SQVTM and CDR2 is ANQGSEA in the germline V gene. The CDR3 sequence is 14 residues long. The J segment lost 6 bases and the V segment lost 4 bases, leaving 9 bases of the junction unmatched. The CDR3 nucleotides are TGCAGCGTTGTGAGTCTAGCGGAACGCAATGAGCAGTTCTTC. It translates to CSVVSLAERNEQFF.

Concerning this clone itself: The identical CDR3 is also encoded by other nucleotide sequences in the sample. The chain is built from TRBV13 and TRBJ1-1, with D unclear. The CDR3 runs to 12 residues. The V and J ends lost 0 bases and 5 bases respectively, with 4 bases between them. Germline V CDR1 and CDR2: PRHDT, FYEKMQ (reference sequence). The CDR3 protein is CASSLGRTEAFF. The CDR3 DNA reads as TGTGCCAGCAGCTTAGGGCGGACTGAAGCTTTCTTT.

The CDR3 coding sequence is TGTGCCAGCAGCCCGGGGACAGGAGGCTACACCTTC. The encoded protein is CASSPGTGGYTF. The chain is built from TRBV9 and TRBJ1-2; 8 bases fit TRBD1. Germline V gives CDR1 SGDLS, CDR2 YYNGEE. This CDR3 has 12 amino acids. The V gene end was trimmed by 4 bases and the J gene end by 8 bases; junction bases not matched to a gene: 4.